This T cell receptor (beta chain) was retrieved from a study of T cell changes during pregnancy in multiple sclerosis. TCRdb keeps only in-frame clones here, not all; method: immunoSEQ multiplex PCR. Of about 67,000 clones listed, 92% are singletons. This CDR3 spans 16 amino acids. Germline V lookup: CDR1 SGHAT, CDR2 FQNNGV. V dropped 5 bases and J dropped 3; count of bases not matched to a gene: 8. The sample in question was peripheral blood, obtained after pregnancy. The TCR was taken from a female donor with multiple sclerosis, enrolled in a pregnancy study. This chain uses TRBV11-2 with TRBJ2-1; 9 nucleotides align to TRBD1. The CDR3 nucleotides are TGTGCCAGCAGCCGATGGGGACAGGGACTCTACAATGAGCAGTTCTTC. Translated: CASSRWGQGLYNEQFF.